The sequence of this TCR beta chain was determined in a study of prognosis after radiotherapy for stage I lung cancer. Whole-study context: Radiotherapy: SBRT, 3 to 5 fractions, biologically effective dose at least 100 Gy. General study findings and limits: Some patients went on to develop distant metastases. Their Shannon entropy after stereotactic body radiation therapy was lower, and its change from baseline was also lower. Unique TCR clone counts were lower following stereotactic body radiation therapy (median 10,088 versus 6,861).

In regard to this clonotype: Antigen: not known. This sequence is one base from a far larger clone and is likely a read error.

Template was genomic DNA; TCR beta CDR3 amplified in two multiplex PCR rounds. Every TRBV and TRBJ gene had its own specific primer in first-round PCR. TCRdb re-called the multiplex PCR reads with MiXCR, one entry per CDR3 protein. The repertoire includes around 15,000 distinct CDR3 sequences, approximately 15% of them detected once, and around 40% sits in the top ten. Two separate time points each saw a draw of roughly 6 milliliters of peripheral blood. The CDR3 totals 15 residues. V lost 3 bases and J 7 bases, leaving 19 bases between the germline ends. The sequence was collected from a donor at least 50 years old with non-small cell lung cancer. Sequenced material: PBMCs, taken before or after stereotactic body radiation therapy (not recorded which). The chain joins TRBV12-3 or TRBV12-4 to TRBJ2-7; D unresolved. The CDR3 loop is CASSFVWGSYNEQYF. In nucleotides, the CDR3 is TGTGCCAGCAGTTTCGTTTGGGGATCCTACAATGAGCAGTACTTC.